This T cell receptor (beta chain) was sequenced in a study of blood T cell repertoires in COVID-19. About the study: Collection of acute and convalescent COVID-19 samples took place in the United States, Italy and Spain. In each case, the material was cDNA or gDNA derived from T cells, B-cell-depleted T cells, or PBMCs.

The CDR3 length is 13 residues. CDR1 and CDR2 (germline): SGHAT, FQNNGV. V was pared by 2 bases and J by 4 bases, with 6 bases between. Original processing notes: Amplification with reference gene primers provided the estimates of nucleated cell counts. Data came from immunoSEQ multiplex PCR; TCRdb stores just in-frame clones and leaves some out. V and J calls and clone size are those listed in that table; D and trimming were worked out from the DNA. The data hold around 99,000 clones, with more than 65% observed a single time. The chain combines TRBV11-2 with TRBJ2-1; no clear D. The sample taken for sequencing was peripheral blood. The clonotype was recovered from a woman older than 75 with active or convalescent COVID-19. CDR3 coding DNA: TGTGCCAGCAGCTTAACGACTTACAATGAGCAGTTCTTC. As protein: CASSLTTYNEQFF. The full variable domain, rest sourced from reference TRBV11-2 and TRBJ2-1, is EAGVAQSPRYKIIEKRQSVAFWCNPISGHATLYWYQQILGQGPKLLIQFQNNGVVDDSQLPKDRFSAERLKGVDSTLKIQPAKLEDSAVYLCASSLTTYNEQFFGPGTRLTVL.